This T cell receptor beta chain comes out of a study of blood T cell repertoires in COVID-19. About the research overall: Spain, Italy and the United States supplied samples that represented acute and convalescent COVID-19.

In the authors' workflow: Amplified reference gene primers provided the basis for estimating nucleated cell counts. The table came from immunoSEQ multiplex PCR; TCRdb's copy has only in-frame clones and leaves some out. That table gives V, J and clone size, and the DNA gave D and trimming. The data hold some 260,000 clones, with 87% observed a single time. The V gene's germline CDR1 is SGHVS and CDR2 FQNEAQ. Trimming cost V 3 bases and J 8 bases; bases outside gene matches: 6. CDR3 size: 14 residues. The age range of participants was 18 to 89 years, with residence in under 30 US areas. Self-reported history from a screening survey and questionnaire set each donor's cohort.

The TCR was taken from a woman aged 25 to 39 with acute COVID-19. The sequenced material came from PBMCs or T cells enriched from blood (not recorded which). The V call is TRBV7-8, the J call TRBJ1-4; 7 nucleotides match TRBD1. The CDR3 loop is CASSLTGIREKLFF. The CDR3 nucleotides read TGTGCCAGCAGCTTGACAGGGATTCGCGAAAAACTGTTTTTT.